The subject of this entry is one T cell receptor (beta chain). Antigen: not known. The PCR had 60 Vbeta and 13 Jbeta primers. Repertoires were generated with immunoSEQ multiplex PCR, while TCRdb's copy carries only in-frame clones and drops some. The sample lists fewer than 200,000 clones, around 86% seen once, with around 0.97% in the top ten. Germline values: CDR1 SQVTM, CDR2 ANQGSEA. The CDR3 has 17 residues. J was trimmed by 1 base and V by 7 bases; bases with no gene match: 16. The sample comes from a study of cytomegalovirus exposure and HLA in healthy donors. Study summary: A previous analysis identified approximately 110 million unique TCR beta sequences derived from roughly 180 million T cells.

Study observations and caveats: Presence/absence results assume similar sequencing depth per donor, which may not hold. The authors later linked a missense DCLRE1C variant to TCR beta V- and J-gene trimming.

The sequencing input was PBMCs. The sequence came from a girl aged 2 to 9 in good health and CMV-seropositive. The V and J genes are TRBV29-1 and TRBJ2-1, with 7 bases fitting TRBD2. CDR3 sequence reads: CSDRSLITSVSYNEQFF. Here the CDR3 DNA reads TGCAGCGACCGAAGTTTAATTACTAGCGTATCCTACAATGAGCAGTTCTTC.